This is a list of T cell receptor beta chains from one sample in a study of blood T cell repertoires in COVID-19. This table comes from immunoSEQ multiplex PCR, and its TCRdb copy is limited to in-frame clones, with some not included. The profile shows roughly 230,000 clones, around 87% of them singletons. The specimen was peripheral blood. These receptors came from a woman aged 60-70 years with COVID-19, enrolled during active disease. Each CDR3 is given with its conserved first and last residue. A D gene is named only where the DNA matches it firmly. Clone size is given for some rows only: seen once, a few or many times, or a class if the clone is expanded.

clone size	D gene	V gene	J gene	CDR3 DNA	CDR3 protein
once	NA	TRBV10-3	TRBJ1-1	TGTGCCATCAGTGAAACCAGACAGAACACTGAAGCTTTCTTT	CAISETRQNTEAFF
NA	TRBD2	TRBV5-6	TRBJ2-5	TGTGCCAGCAGCTCCCGGCGACTAGCGGGAGTCTCTCAAGAGACCCAGTACTTC	CASSSRRLAGVSQETQYF
NA	TRBD2	TRBV2	TRBJ2-5	TGTGCCAGCAGTTTTGCTAGCGGGGGGTTTGAGACCCAGTACTTC	CASSFASGGFETQYF
once	NA	TRBV29-1	TRBJ2-2	TGCAGCGTGGCCAACACCGGGGAGCTGTTTTTT	CSVANTGELFF
NA	NA	TRBV29-1	TRBJ1-1	TGCAGCGTTGACAGAGGCTTGAACACTGAAGCTTTCTTT	CSVDRGLNTEAFF
NA	NA	TRBV5-1	TRBJ1-1	TGCGCCAGCAGCCCCCGCTCCCTCAGGGGTTTGAACACTGAAGCTTTCTTT	CASSPRSLRGLNTEAFF
NA	TRBD1	TRBV5-4	TRBJ1-5	TGTGCCAGCAGCTTGGACGGACAGGGTTGGGATCAGCCCCAGCATTTT	CASSLDGQGWDQPQHF
NA	NA	TRBV5-1	TRBJ1-4	TGCGCCAGCAGCTTGGAAGGGGCGAGAAATGAAAAACTGTTTTTT	CASSLEGARNEKLFF
NA	TRBD2	TRBV7-9	TRBJ2-3	TGTGCCAGCAGCGCACAGCGGGGGGGAAGTACAGATACGCAGTATTTT	CASSAQRGGSTDTQYF
NA	NA	TRBV6-6	TRBJ2-2	TGTGCCAGCAGCCCCGTTAGACAGTCGAACACCGGGGAGCTGTTTTTT	CASSPVRQSNTGELFF
NA	TRBD1	TRBV6-1	TRBJ1-1	TGTGCCAGCAGTGAACCCGACAGGGATACTGAAGCTTTCTTT	CASSEPDRDTEAFF
NA	TRBD1	TRBV7-9	TRBJ1-1	TGTGCCAGCAGCCCCTTGGCAGGGGGGAACACTGAAGCTTTCTTT	CASSPLAGGNTEAFF
once	NA	TRBV10-3	TRBJ1-4	TGTGCCATCAGTGAGTCTGGTCAGGGTGGAGTTGACAAACTGTTTTTT	CAISESGQGGVDKLFF
NA	NA	TRBV6-5	TRBJ1-2	TGTGCCAGCAGTTACTCGACACCGTCTATGGGCTACACCTTC	CASSYSTPSMGYTF
NA	TRBD1	TRBV29-1	TRBJ1-1	TGCGGGGGGGCAGGGGGCTTCAACACTGAAGCTTTCTTT	CGGAGGFNTEAFF
NA	NA	TRBV4-3	TRBJ1-5	TGCGCCAGCAGCCAAGACAGGGGCAATCAGCCCCAGCATTTT	CASSQDRGNQPQHF
NA	TRBD1	TRBV10-2	TRBJ2-2	TGCGCCAGCAGTTTCCTAGACAGGGCCGTCACCGGGGAGCTGTTTTTT	CASSFLDRAVTGELFF
NA	NA	TRBV27	TRBJ2-5	TGTGCCAGCAGGCCCTGGGGCAGAGAGACCCAGTACTTC	CASRPWGRETQYF
NA	NA	TRBV5-1	TRBJ1-1	TGCGCCAGCAGCTTGTCGGTTTCTACGGGTGAAGCTTTCTTT	CASSLSVSTGEAFF
few	NA	TRBV19	TRBJ1-6	TGTGCCAGTCGGGAGGTAGGCGGGTATAATTCACCCCTCCACTTT	CASREVGGYNSPLHF
NA	NA	TRBV14	TRBJ1-2	TGTGCCAGCAGCCCAGCGGTGCTGCCGTATGGCTACACCTTC	CASSPAVLPYGYTF
NA	TRBD1	TRBV6-4	TRBJ1-1	TGTGCCAGCAGGTCACAGGGGGGATCGAACACTGAAGCTTTCTTT	CASRSQGGSNTEAFF
NA	NA	TRBV13	TRBJ2-7	TGTGCCAGCAGCTCCCTTGTACAGCCTACAGGGCCCTCCTACGAGCAGTACTTC	CASSSLVQPTGPSYEQYF
NA	TRBD2	TRBV2	TRBJ2-1	TGTGCCAGCAGTGAATTCGGGGGGGCGGCTGAGCAGTTCTTC	CASSEFGGAAEQFF
NA	NA	TRBV30	TRBJ1-1	TGTGCCTGGAGTGGTCCGGTTGAAGCTTTCTTT	CAWSGPVEAFF
NA	TRBD1	TRBV4-3	TRBJ1-2	TGCGCCAGCAGCCAAGGAAGACAGGGGCCCTATGGCTACACCTTC	CASSQGRQGPYGYTF
NA	NA	TRBV7-2	TRBJ2-1	TGTGCCAGCAGCCCTGGACAGTCCTACAATGAGCAGTTCTTC	CASSPGQSYNEQFF
NA	NA	TRBV5-6	TRBJ2-5	TGTGCCAGCAGAGAAGGGGACAAGGATAAAGAGACCCAGTACTTC	CASREGDKDKETQYF
NA	NA	TRBV5-1	TRBJ1-1	TGCGCCAGCAGTAACGTGGGGGGGTACACTGAAGCTTTCTTT	CASSNVGGYTEAFF